This T cell receptor beta chain was documented in a study of CD8 T cells in ankylosing spondylitis. The study's findings and limits: Within ankylosing spondylitis blood, a TCR beta motif made up of fewer than ten highly homologous variants appeared to be characteristic. Disease-linked clones, CD8+, were relatively rare in peripheral blood.

Making use of molecular barcodes, quantitative 5'-RACE generated TCR beta libraries. One entry per CDR3 protein results from TCRdb running MiXCR on the 5' RACE reads. The sample holds about 250,000 distinct CDR3 sequences, under 12% seen once. Trimming removed 3 bases from V and 1 base from J; junction bases left unmatched: 7. Germline lookup yields CDR1 SGHAT and CDR2 FQNNGV. The CDR3 sequence is 16 residues long. This clonotype was seen a handful of times. Its antigen is still unknown. The chain has TRBV11-2 and TRBJ2-7; TRBD2 agrees at 9 bases. The receptor's source is a male donor with ankylosing spondylitis or in good health (not recorded which). Sample: blood, either unsorted or a sorted T cell fraction (not recorded which). CDR3 protein: CASSFGLAGASYEQYF. CDR3 nucleotides: TGTGCCAGCAGCTTCGGATTAGCGGGAGCGTCCTACGAGCAGTACTTC. The full variable domain, rest sourced from reference TRBV11-2 and TRBJ2-7, is EAGVAQSPRYKIIEKRQSVAFWCNPISGHATLYWYQQILGQGPKLLIQFQNNGVVDDSQLPKDRFSAERLKGVDSTLKIQPAKLEDSAVYLCASSFGLAGASYEQYFGPGTRLTVT.